This T cell receptor beta chain derives from a study of naive and memory T cell subsets. V shed 6 bases, J shed 4 bases, and the junction held 10 bases outside the gene matches. This CDR3 contains 15 residues. Germline CDR1 reads KGHSH; CDR2 reads LQKENI. Four PCR rounds used nested alpha and beta constant region primers plus the SP2 primer. TCRdb reprocessed the UMI-ligation and nested PCR reads with MiXCR, giving one entry per CDR3 protein. The table records 25,000 to 35,000 distinct CDR3 sequences, about 6.2% of them present only once. Indicated treatment: skin biopsy from PPD injection site in Mantoux-positive individual. The library had UMIs added by 3' ligation of an oligonucleotide to TCR cDNA. Individuals with a positive Mantoux test gave biopsies from PPD-injected skin. This clonotype was picked up many times.

The origin of this receptor is an adult in good health. The chain combines TRBV18 with TRBJ2-7; 9 nucleotides align to TRBD1. The source material was skin, sampled from a tuberculin skin test site. CDR3 nucleotide sequence: TGTGCCAGCTCTGTCTATGCCGGGACAGGGTACGAGCAGTACTTC. Translation gives CASSVYAGTGYEQYF.